This entry lists 7 T cell receptor beta chains sequenced from one sample in a study of response to subunit inactivated influenza vaccine (dated by TCRdb to 2016 to 2019). The library was obtained by RT-PCR. TCRdb names Illumina HiSeq 2500 as the instrument used. The public reads were reprocessed in TCRdb via fastp at Q25 and MiXCR, keeping in-frame beta chains. All rows with the same CDR3 protein become a single entry with the most common DNA and genes. For this sample there are more than 500,000 distinct CDR3 sequences; about 10% appear just once. The ten largest clones capture approximately 9.9% of the sample. This same sample was also taken into another study, of T cells expressing NK-cell markers. The second publication reports: TCR beta cDNA libraries were prepared using 5'RACE template switching, which introduced a universal primer site and unique molecular identifiers.

Sequenced material: PBMCs from blood, taken on the day of vaccination. The receptor set was obtained from a man aged 50-59 years who received an inactivated influenza vaccine. Donor details come from another sample of the same person, matched by shared clones.

This sequence joins TRBV5-1 and TRBJ2-7; perhaps TRBD1 as D (5 bases). The CDR3 has 13 amino acids. Germline V lookup: CDR1 SGHRS, CDR2 YFSETQ. Trimming took 0 bases from V and 6 from J, leaving 10 bases between them. CDR3 DNA sequence: TGCGCCAGCAGCTTGGCACAGGCTCGCGAGCAGTACTTC. The encoded protein is CASSLAQAREQYF.

This rearrangement joins TRBV28 to TRBJ2-1; a weak D match, TRBD1 (5 bases). V gave up 2 bases and J gave up 0 bases, with 17 bases separating them. This CDR3 contains 18 residues. Germline V gene data show CDR1 as MDHEN and CDR2 as SYDVKM. This CDR3 is CASSLGVRRGSSYNEQFF. The CDR3 DNA is TGTGCCAGCAGTTTAGGGGTTAGAAGGGGTAGCTCCTACAATGAGCAGTTCTTC.

The table lists this clonotype with a few counts. V usage is TRBV2 and J usage is TRBJ2-5, with D possibly being TRBD2 (6 bases). V was cut by 6 bases and J by 2 bases, with 13 bases left in between. CDR1 and CDR2 from the germline V gene are SNHLY and FYNNEI. This CDR3 comprises 14 residues. The CDR3 spells CASSVMGGQETQYF. The CDR3, as DNA: TGTGCCAGCAGCGTTATGGGGGGTCAAGAGACCCAGTACTTC.

This clonotype has only a few counts. The CDR3 here is CASSLYRMRLFF. The CDR3 coding sequence is TGTGCCAGCAGCTTATACAGGATGCGACTCTTCTTC. The chain carries TRBV7-2 and TRBJ2-1; D possibly corresponds to TRBD1 (5 bases). V dropped 2 bases and J dropped 16 bases, with 15 bases sitting between them. The germline CDR1 and CDR2 sequences are SGHTA and FQGNSA. The CDR3 has 12 residues.

This clonotype was observed a handful of times. The CDR3 DNA sequence: TGCGCCAGCAGCTTGAGGGGGTATAGCAATCAGCCCCAGCATTTT. Residues: CASSLRGYSNQPQHF. V and J are TRBV5-1 and TRBJ1-5, with D possibly being TRBD1 (6 bases). The V end was cut by 1 base, the J end by 0 bases, with 8 bases between. The CDR3 covers 15 residues. CDR1 and CDR2 (germline): SGHRS, YFSETQ.

The rearrangement joins TRBV7-9 to TRBJ2-5; 8 nucleotides match TRBD2. The CDR3 covers 15 residues. Germline CDR1 and CDR2: SEHNR and FQNEAQ (reference sequence). Germline trimming cut 6 bases from V and 5 bases from J; bases unmatched to any gene: 11. For the CDR3, the DNA is TGTGCCAGCAGTCCAAGGACTAGCTATGATGAGACCCAGTACTTC. Amino acids: CASSPRTSYDETQYF.

The chain is built from TRBV9 and TRBJ2-7; weak D call: TRBD2 (6 bases). From germline, CDR1 is SGDLS and CDR2 YYNGEE. This CDR3 is built from 14 residues. V was cut by 4 bases and J by 3 bases, with 14 bases left in between. CDR3 sequence (DNA): TGTGCCAGCAGCACGGGGGAACTTAACTACGAGCAGTACTTC. Protein sequence: CASSTGELNYEQYF.